This entry describes one TCR beta chain. As yet, its antigen is unknown. Repertoires were generated with immunoSEQ multiplex PCR, while TCRdb's copy carries only in-frame clones and drops some. The table records under 1,900,000 clones, roughly 98.5% of them present only once. The data were taken from a study of shared clonotypes between healthy human individuals. CDR3 length: 18 amino acids. The germline V gene has CDR1 SGHAT and CDR2 FQNNGV. V gave up 0 bases and J gave up 0 bases, with 15 bases separating them. Notes on the study in general: Against clonotypes common to all four donors, non-shared ones had lower generation probabilities.

The sequenced sample was naive CD4+ T cells sorted from blood. Subset in this sample: CD45RA+ positively selected. This receptor was taken from a man aged 30 to 45 in good health. The chain links TRBV11-2 to TRBJ1-3; D gene unclear. CDR3 region: CASSLDPIGRGSGNTIYF. DNA of the CDR3: TGTGCCAGCAGCTTAGATCCGATTGGGCGAGGCTCTGGAAACACCATATATTTT.